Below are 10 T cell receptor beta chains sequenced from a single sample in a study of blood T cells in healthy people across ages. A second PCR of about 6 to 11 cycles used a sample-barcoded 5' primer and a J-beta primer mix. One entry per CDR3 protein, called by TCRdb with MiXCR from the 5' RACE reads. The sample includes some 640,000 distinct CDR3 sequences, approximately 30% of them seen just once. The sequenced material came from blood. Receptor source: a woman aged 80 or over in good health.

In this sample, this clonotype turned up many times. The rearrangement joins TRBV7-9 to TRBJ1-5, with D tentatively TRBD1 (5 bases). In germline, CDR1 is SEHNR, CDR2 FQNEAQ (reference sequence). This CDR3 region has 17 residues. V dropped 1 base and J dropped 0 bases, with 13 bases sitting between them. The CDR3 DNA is TGTGCCAGCAGCTTAGATCGCGGGGGTAATAGCAATCAGCCCCAGCATTTT. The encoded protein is CASSLDRGGNSNQPQHF. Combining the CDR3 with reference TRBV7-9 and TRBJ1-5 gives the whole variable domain DTGVSQNPRHKITKRGQNVTFRCDPISEHNRLYWYRQTLGQGPEFLTYFQNEAQLEKSRLLSDRFSAERPKGSFSTLEIQRTEQGDSAMYLCASSLDRGGNSNQPQHFGDGTRLSIL.

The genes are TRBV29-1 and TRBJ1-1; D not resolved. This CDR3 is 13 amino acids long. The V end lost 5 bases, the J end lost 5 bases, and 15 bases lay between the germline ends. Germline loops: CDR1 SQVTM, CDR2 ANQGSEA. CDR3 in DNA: TGCAGCGTTCACGCAGCGCGTTGGACTGAAGCTTTCTTT. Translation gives CSVHAARWTEAFF.

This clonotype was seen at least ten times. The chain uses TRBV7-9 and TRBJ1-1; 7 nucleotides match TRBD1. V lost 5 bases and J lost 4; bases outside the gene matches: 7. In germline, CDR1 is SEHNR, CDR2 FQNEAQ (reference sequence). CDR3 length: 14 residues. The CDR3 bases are TGTGCCAGCAGCCCGACAGGGCCCAGCACTGAAGCTTTCTTT. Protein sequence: CASSPTGPSTEAFF.

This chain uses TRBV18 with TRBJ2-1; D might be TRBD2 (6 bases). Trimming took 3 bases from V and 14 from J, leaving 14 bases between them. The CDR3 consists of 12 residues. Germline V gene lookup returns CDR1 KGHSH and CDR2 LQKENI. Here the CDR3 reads CASSPRTKLEFF. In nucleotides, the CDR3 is TGTGCCAGCTCACCCAGGACTAAGCTCGAGTTCTTC. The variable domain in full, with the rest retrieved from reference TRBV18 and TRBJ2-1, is NAGVMQNPRHLVRRRGQEARLRCSPMKGHSHVYWYRQLPEEGLKFMVYLQKENIIDESGMPKERFSAEFPKEGPSILRIQQVVRGDSAAYFCASSPRTKLEFFGPGTRLTVL.

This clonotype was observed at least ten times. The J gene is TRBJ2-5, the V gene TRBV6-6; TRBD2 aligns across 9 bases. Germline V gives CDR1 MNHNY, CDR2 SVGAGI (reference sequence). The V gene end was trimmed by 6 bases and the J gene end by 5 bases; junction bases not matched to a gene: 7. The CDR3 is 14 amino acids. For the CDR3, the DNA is TGTGCCAGCAGGACGAGCGGGGGGATGGAGACCCAGTACTTC. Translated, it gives CASRTSGGMETQYF.

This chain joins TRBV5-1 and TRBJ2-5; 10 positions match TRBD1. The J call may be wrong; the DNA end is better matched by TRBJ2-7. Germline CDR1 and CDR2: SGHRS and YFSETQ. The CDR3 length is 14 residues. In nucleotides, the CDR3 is TGCGCCAGCAGCCCCGACAGGGGGCAGACCGAGCAGTACTTC. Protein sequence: CASSPDRGQTEQYF.

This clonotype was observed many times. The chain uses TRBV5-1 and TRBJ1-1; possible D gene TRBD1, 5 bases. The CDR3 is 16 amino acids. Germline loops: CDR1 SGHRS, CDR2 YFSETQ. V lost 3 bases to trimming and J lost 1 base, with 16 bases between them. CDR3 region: CASSSDGGSGNTEAFF. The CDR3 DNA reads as TGCGCCAGCAGCTCCGACGGGGGGTCGGGGAACACTGAAGCTTTCTTT.

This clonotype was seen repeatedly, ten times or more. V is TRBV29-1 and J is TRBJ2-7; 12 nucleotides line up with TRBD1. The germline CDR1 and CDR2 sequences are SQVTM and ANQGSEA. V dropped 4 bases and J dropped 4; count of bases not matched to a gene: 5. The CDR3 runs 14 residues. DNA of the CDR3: TGCAGCGTTGTTATGGGACAGGGGGCGTACGAGCAGTACTTC. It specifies CSVVMGQGAYEQYF.

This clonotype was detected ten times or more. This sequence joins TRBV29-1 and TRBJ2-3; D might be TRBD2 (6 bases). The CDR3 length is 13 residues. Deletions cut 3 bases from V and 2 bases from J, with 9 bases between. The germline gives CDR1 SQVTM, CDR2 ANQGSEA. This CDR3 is CSVDSGFTDTQYF. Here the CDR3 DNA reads TGCAGCGTTGATAGCGGTTTCACAGATACGCAGTATTTT.

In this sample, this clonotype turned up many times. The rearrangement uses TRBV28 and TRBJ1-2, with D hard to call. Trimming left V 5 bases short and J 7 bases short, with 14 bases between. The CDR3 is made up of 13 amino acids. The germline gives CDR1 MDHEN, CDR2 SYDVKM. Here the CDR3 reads CASSASSLRGYTF. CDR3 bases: TGTGCCAGCAGTGCGTCAAGTCTTCGTGGCTACACCTTC.